This is a list of T cell receptor beta chains from one sample in a study of shared clonotypes between healthy human individuals. Clones were read by immunoSEQ multiplex PCR, and TCRdb kept only the in-frame ones, dropping some. This table has roughly 2 million clones, around 95% appearing once. The sequencing input was naive CD4+ T cells sorted from blood. The receptor source for this set is a man younger than 35 in good health. Both conserved end residues are part of each CDR3. A D gene is named only where the DNA matches it firmly. The listing skips clone size in some rows; elsewhere it reads once, few, many or a size class.

V gene: TRBV5-1
clone size: -
D gene: TRBD2
J gene: TRBJ2-1
CDR3 protein: CASSFESGGASEQFF

V gene: TRBV6-5
clone size: -
D gene: TRBD1
J gene: TRBJ1-5
CDR3 protein: CASSMDRGQPQHF

V gene: TRBV7-8
clone size: once
D gene: -
J gene: TRBJ1-3
CDR3 protein: CASSFSDLSSGNTIYF

V gene: TRBV5-1
clone size: few
D gene: TRBD2
J gene: TRBJ2-5
CDR3 protein: CASSSGLAGGQETQYF

V gene: TRBV5-1
clone size: once
D gene: -
J gene: TRBJ1-5
CDR3 protein: CASSSIGDQPQHF

V gene: TRBV9
clone size: -
D gene: -
J gene: TRBJ1-2
CDR3 protein: CASSGDRSYYGYTF

V gene: TRBV4-1
clone size: -
D gene: -
J gene: TRBJ2-3
CDR3 protein: CASSHRLGLTDTQYF

V gene: TRBV5-4
clone size: -
D gene: TRBD2
J gene: TRBJ2-2
CDR3 protein: CASSVRGGHTGELFF

V gene: TRBV18
clone size: -
D gene: -
J gene: TRBJ2-5
CDR3 protein: CASSPYLSGDGETQYF

V gene: TRBV13
clone size: once
D gene: -
J gene: TRBJ2-7
CDR3 protein: CASSPDSGFEQYF

V gene: TRBV6-6
clone size: -
D gene: -
J gene: TRBJ2-7
CDR3 protein: CASRPGRKNYEQYF

V gene: TRBV5-1
clone size: -
D gene: -
J gene: TRBJ1-2
CDR3 protein: CASSLGTQVNYGYTF

V gene: TRBV2
clone size: -
D gene: -
J gene: TRBJ1-2
CDR3 protein: CATLPGQRSNYGYTF

V gene: TRBV6-4
clone size: -
D gene: -
J gene: TRBJ2-5
CDR3 protein: CASRGPQETQYF

V gene: TRBV5-1
clone size: once
D gene: -
J gene: TRBJ1-1
CDR3 protein: CASSLALGNTEAFF

V gene: TRBV7-9
clone size: -
D gene: TRBD1
J gene: TRBJ2-1
CDR3 protein: CASSFGAGGAEQFF

V gene: TRBV2
clone size: -
D gene: TRBD1
J gene: TRBJ2-3
CDR3 protein: CASSATGGEGADTQYF

V gene: TRBV5-4
clone size: -
D gene: TRBD2
J gene: TRBJ2-1
CDR3 protein: CASSSSRLAREQFF

V gene: TRBV6-6
clone size: -
D gene: -
J gene: TRBJ2-3
CDR3 protein: CASSSPQTSREDTQYF

V gene: TRBV5-1
clone size: -
D gene: TRBD2
J gene: TRBJ2-1
CDR3 protein: CASSFFSGGMNEQFF

V gene: TRBV30
clone size: -
D gene: TRBD1
J gene: TRBJ1-2
CDR3 protein: CAWSRTPDRESYTF

V gene: TRBV5-1
clone size: -
D gene: TRBD1
J gene: TRBJ2-3
CDR3 protein: CASSWDSTDTQYF

V gene: TRBV7-9
clone size: -
D gene: -
J gene: TRBJ1-2
CDR3 protein: CASSLAGSALGYTF

V gene: TRBV7-9
clone size: -
D gene: -
J gene: TRBJ2-2
CDR3 protein: CASSLGPLLATGELFF

V gene: TRBV10-1
clone size: -
D gene: -
J gene: TRBJ2-5
CDR3 protein: CASSELGQETQYF

V gene: TRBV9
clone size: -
D gene: -
J gene: TRBJ2-2
CDR3 protein: CASSPSAVPYTGELFF

V gene: TRBV6-1
clone size: -
D gene: -
J gene: TRBJ2-7
CDR3 protein: CASSEQFSYEQYF

V gene: TRBV7-9
clone size: -
D gene: -
J gene: TRBJ1-1
CDR3 protein: CASSLENTEAFF

V gene: TRBV5-1
clone size: -
D gene: TRBD2
J gene: TRBJ2-1
CDR3 protein: CASSPGLDPYNEQFF

V gene: TRBV6-6
clone size: -
D gene: TRBD1
J gene: TRBJ2-7
CDR3 protein: CASSWTGAEQYF

V gene: TRBV12-5
clone size: few
D gene: -
J gene: TRBJ1-1
CDR3 protein: CASGSESVTEAFF

V gene: TRBV28
clone size: -
D gene: -
J gene: TRBJ1-3
CDR3 protein: CASRGLGNTIYF

V gene: TRBV10-3
clone size: -
D gene: -
J gene: TRBJ1-3
CDR3 protein: CAISRDTYSGNTIYF

V gene: TRBV11-2
clone size: -
D gene: -
J gene: TRBJ2-7
CDR3 protein: CASSFLGLGYEQYF

V gene: TRBV11-3
clone size: -
D gene: TRBD2
J gene: TRBJ2-7
CDR3 protein: CASSRGRDVSSYEQYF

V gene: TRBV5-1
clone size: -
D gene: -
J gene: TRBJ1-4
CDR3 protein: CASSLVTNEKLFF

V gene: TRBV5-6
clone size: -
D gene: TRBD1
J gene: TRBJ1-1
CDR3 protein: CASSRRGPAEAFF